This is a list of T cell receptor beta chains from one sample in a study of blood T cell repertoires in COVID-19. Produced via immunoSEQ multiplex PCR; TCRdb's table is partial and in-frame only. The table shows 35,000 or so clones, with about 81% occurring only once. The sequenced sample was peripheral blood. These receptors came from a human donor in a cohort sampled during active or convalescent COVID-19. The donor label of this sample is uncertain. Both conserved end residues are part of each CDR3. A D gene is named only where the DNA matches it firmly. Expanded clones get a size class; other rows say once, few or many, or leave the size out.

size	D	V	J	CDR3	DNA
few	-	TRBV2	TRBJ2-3	CASNREADTQYF	TGTGCCAGCAATAGGGAGGCGGATACGCAGTATTTT
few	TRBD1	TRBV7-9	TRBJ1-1	CASSRMAGGTEAFF	TGTGCCAGCAGCCGGATGGCAGGGGGCACTGAAGCTTTCTTT
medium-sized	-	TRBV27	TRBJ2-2	CASSLDRQATGELFF	TGTGCCAGCAGCCTAGACCGACAGGCCACCGGGGAGCTGTTTTTT
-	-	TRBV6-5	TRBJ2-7	CASRLSAGLYEQYF	TGTGCCAGCCGACTATCCGCAGGCCTCTACGAGCAGTACTTC
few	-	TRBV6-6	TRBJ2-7	CASSYPEGGVYEQYF	TGTGCCAGCAGTTACCCAGAGGGCGGAGTCTACGAGCAGTACTTC
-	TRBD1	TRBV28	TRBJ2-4	CASSPRTGRRVAKNIQYF	TGTGCCAGCAGTCCCAGGACAGGGCGGCGAGTGGCCAAAAACATTCAGTACTTC
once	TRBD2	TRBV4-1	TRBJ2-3	CASSQGLAGGTDTQYF	TGCGCCAGCAGCCAAGGACTAGCGGGGGGCACAGATACGCAGTATTTT
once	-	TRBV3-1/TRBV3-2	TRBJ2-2	CASSLRWGLPAGELFF	TGTGCCAGCAGCCTAAGGTGGGGACTCCCAGCCGGGGAGCTGTTTTTT
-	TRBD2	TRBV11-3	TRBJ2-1	CASSSNSGGPYNEQFF	TGTGCCAGCAGCTCCAATAGCGGGGGCCCCTACAATGAGCAGTTCTTC
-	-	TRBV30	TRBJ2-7	CAWCPPGAYEQYF	TGTGCCTGGTGTCCCCCCGGGGCCTACGAGCAGTACTTC
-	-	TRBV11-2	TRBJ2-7	CASSTPLTYEQYF	TGTGCCAGCAGCACCCCACTTACCTACGAGCAGTACTTC
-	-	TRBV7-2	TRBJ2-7	CASSIGIQGYEQYF	TGTGCCAGCAGCATAGGAATCCAGGGCTACGAGCAGTACTTC
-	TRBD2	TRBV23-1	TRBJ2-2	CASSPPSGSWELFF	TGCGCCAGCAGTCCTCCTAGCGGGAGCTGGGAGCTGTTTTTT
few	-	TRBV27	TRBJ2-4	CASSLVRAPRFKNIQYF	TGTGCCAGCAGTTTGGTCCGTGCACCCAGGTTCAAAAACATTCAGTACTTC
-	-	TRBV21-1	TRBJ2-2	CASSKRGGTGELFF	TGTGCCAGCAGCAAACGGGGGGGCACCGGGGAGCTGTTTTTT
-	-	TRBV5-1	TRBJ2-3	CASSPTARSDTQYF	TGCGCCAGCAGCCCGACGGCTAGATCAGATACGCAGTATTTT
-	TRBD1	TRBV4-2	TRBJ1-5	CASSQVDRRGQPQHF	TGTGCCAGCAGCCAGGTGGACAGGAGAGGTCAGCCCCAGCATTTT
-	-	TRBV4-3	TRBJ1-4	CASSQERQENEKLFF	TGCGCCAGCAGCCAAGAAAGACAGGAGAATGAAAAACTGTTTTTT
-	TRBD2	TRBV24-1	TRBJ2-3	CATSDPFGRGRAHGTDTQYF	TGTGCCACCAGTGATCCTTTCGGGCGCGGGAGGGCCCACGGCACAGATACGCAGTATTTT
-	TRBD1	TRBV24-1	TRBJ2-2	CATQSKDREFGGELFF	TGTGCCACCCAATCCAAGGACAGGGAGTTCGGCGGGGAGCTGTTTTTT
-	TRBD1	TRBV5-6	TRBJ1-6	CASSQGQLNSPLHF	TGTGCCAGCAGCCAGGGACAGCTTAATTCACCCCTCCACTTT
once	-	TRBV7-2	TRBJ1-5	CASSWDGEVQPQHF	TGTGCCAGCAGCTGGGACGGGGAGGTGCAGCCCCAGCATTTT
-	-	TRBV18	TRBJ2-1	CASSPGRGSYNEQFF	TGTGCCAGCTCACCCGGACGGGGGTCTTACAATGAGCAGTTCTTC
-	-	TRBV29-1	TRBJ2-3	CSVGRRPDTQYF	TGCAGCGTAGGTAGGAGACCAGATACGCAGTATTTT
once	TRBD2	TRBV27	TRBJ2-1	CASTRRTGPGGTDEQFF	TGTGCCAGCACCCGTCGAACAGGCCCGGGAGGAACGGATGAGCAGTTCTTC
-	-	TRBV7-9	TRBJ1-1	CASSSRGGVLHEAFF	TGTGCCAGCAGCTCCCGGGGGGGGGTTCTTCATGAAGCTTTCTTT
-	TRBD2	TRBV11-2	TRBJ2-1	CASSLASGNLDEQFF	TGTGCCAGCAGCTTGGCTAGCGGGAACCTAGATGAGCAGTTCTTC
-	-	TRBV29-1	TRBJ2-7	CSVEDNSYEQYF	TGCAGCGTTGAGGACAACTCCTACGAGCAGTACTTC
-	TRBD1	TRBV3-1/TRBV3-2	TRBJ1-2	CASRTGVYGYTF	TGTGCCAGCAGAACAGGGGTATATGGCTACACCTTC
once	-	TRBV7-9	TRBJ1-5	CASSLQGGGQPQHF	TGTGCCAGCAGCTTACAGGGAGGCGGCCAGCCCCAGCATTTT
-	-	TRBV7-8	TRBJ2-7	CASSLIGTRYYEQYF	TGTGCCAGCAGCTTAATCGGGACACGCTACTACGAGCAGTACTTC
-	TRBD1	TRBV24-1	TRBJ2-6	CATRVTGECLSGANVLTF	TGTGCCACCAGAGTGACAGGGGAGTGTCTCTCTGGGGCCAACGTCCTGACTTTC
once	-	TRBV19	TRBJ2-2	CASSKGRGNTGELFF	TGTGCCAGTAGCAAGGGGCGGGGGAACACCGGGGAGCTGTTTTTT
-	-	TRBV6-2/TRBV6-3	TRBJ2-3	CASSYSGGGGADTQYF	TGTGCCAGCAGTTACTCCGGGGGTGGAGGGGCAGATACGCAGTATTTT
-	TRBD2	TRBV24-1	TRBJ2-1	CATGPSGTSGRALDNEQFF	TGTGCCACCGGGCCTTCCGGGACTAGCGGGAGGGCCCTCGACAATGAGCAGTTCTTC
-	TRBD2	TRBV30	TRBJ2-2	CAKSGGPGGTGELFF	TGTGCCAAAAGCGGGGGGCCGGGCGGGACCGGGGAGCTGTTTTTT
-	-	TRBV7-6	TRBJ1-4	CASSRSTGGEKLFF	TGTGCCAGCAGCCGCTCGACGGGGGGAGAAAAACTGTTTTTT
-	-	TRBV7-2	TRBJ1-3	CASSPGGGFSGNTIYF	TGTGCCAGCAGCCCCGGGGGGGGTTTCTCTGGAAACACCATATATTTT
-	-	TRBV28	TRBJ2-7	CASGPGEGHEQYF	TGTGCCAGCGGGCCGGGCGAGGGCCACGAGCAGTACTTC
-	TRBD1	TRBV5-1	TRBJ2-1	CASSGGQGSYNEQFF	TGCGCCAGCAGCGGGGGACAGGGGTCGTACAATGAGCAGTTCTTC
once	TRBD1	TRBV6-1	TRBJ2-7	CASSDPGQVPYEQYF	TGTGCCAGCAGTGATCCGGGACAGGTCCCCTACGAGCAGTACTTC
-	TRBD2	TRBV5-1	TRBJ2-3	CASSLAGGQEATQYF	TGCGCCAGCAGTTTAGCGGGAGGGCAGGAAGCTACGCAGTATTTT
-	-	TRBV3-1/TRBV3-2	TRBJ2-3	CASSPQQVRLKTDTQYF	TGTGCCAGCAGCCCCCAGCAGGTTCGGCTAAAGACAGATACGCAGTATTTT
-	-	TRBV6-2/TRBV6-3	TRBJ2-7	CASSYSEVTYEQYF	TGTGCCAGCAGTTACTCTGAGGTAACCTACGAGCAGTACTTC
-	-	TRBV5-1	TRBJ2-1	CASSLREGGKNEQFF	TGCGCCAGCAGCTTGAGGGAGGGGGGGAAAAATGAGCAGTTCTTC
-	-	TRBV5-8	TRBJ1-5	CASSPQGYSNQPQHF	TGTGCCAGCAGTCCACAGGGATATAGCAATCAGCCCCAGCATTTT
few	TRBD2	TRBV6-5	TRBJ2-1	CASSSISGSLNNEQFF	TGTGCCAGCAGTTCTATTAGCGGGAGCCTCAACAATGAGCAGTTCTTC
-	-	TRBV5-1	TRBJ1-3	CASSPTSPGNTIYF	TGCGCCAGCAGTCCAACTTCCCCCGGAAACACCATATATTTT
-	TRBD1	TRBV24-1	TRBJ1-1	CATSVSTTGGGTEAFF	TGTGCCACCAGTGTCTCGACGACAGGGGGAGGAACTGAAGCTTTCTTT